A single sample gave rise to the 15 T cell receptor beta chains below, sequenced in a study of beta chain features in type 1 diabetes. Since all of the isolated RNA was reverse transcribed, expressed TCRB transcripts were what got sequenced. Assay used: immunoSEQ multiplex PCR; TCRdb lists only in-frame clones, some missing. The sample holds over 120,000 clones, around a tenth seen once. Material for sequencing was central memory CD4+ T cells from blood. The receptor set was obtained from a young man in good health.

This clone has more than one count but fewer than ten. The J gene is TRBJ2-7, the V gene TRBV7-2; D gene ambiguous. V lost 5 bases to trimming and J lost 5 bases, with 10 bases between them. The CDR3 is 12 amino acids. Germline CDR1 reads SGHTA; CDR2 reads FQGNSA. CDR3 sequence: CASSPTYDEQYF. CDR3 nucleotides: TGTGCCAGCAGCCCAACATACGACGAGCAGTACTTC.

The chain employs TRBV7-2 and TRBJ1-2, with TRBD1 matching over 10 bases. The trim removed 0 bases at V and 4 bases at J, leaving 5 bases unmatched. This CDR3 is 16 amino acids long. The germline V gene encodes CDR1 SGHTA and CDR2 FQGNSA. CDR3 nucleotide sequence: TGTGCCAGCAGCTTAGCGCGACAGGGGGCCCTCTATGGCTACACCTTC. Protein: CASSLARQGALYGYTF.

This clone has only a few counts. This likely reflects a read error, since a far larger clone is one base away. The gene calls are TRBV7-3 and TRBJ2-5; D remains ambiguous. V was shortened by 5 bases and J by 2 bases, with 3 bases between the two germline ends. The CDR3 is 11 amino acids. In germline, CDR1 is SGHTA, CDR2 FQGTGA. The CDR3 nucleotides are TGTGCCAGCAGCCCTCAAGAGACCCAGTACTTC. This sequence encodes CASSPQETQYF.

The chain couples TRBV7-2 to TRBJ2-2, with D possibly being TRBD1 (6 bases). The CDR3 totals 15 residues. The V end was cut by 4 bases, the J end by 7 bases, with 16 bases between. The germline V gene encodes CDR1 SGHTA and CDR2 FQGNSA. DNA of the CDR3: TGTGCCAGCAGCTCAGGGACACTTTCTGGCGGGGAGCTGTTTTTT. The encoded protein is CASSSGTLSGGELFF.

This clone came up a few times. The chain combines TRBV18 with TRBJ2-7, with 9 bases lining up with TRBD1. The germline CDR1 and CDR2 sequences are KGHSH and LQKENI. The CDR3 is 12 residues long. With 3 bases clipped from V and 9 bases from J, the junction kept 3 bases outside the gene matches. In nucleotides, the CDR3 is TGTGCCAGCTCACCGACAGGGGGAACGCAGTACTTC. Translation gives CASSPTGGTQYF.

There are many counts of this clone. CDR3 region: CAWRGQAIYEQYF. DNA of the CDR3: TGTGCCTGGAGGGGGCAGGCAATCTACGAGCAGTACTTC. The chain employs TRBV30 and TRBJ2-7; a weak D match, TRBD1 (5 bases). Germline V gene data show CDR1 as GTSNPN and CDR2 as SVGIG (reference sequence). The V end lost 3 bases, the J end lost 3 bases, and 12 bases lay between the germline ends. This CDR3 has 13 amino acids.

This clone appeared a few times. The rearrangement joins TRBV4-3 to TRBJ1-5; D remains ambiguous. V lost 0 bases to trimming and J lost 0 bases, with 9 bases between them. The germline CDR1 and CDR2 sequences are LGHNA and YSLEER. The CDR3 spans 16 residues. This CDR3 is CASSQEVRYSNQPQHF. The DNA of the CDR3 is TGCGCCAGCAGCCAAGAGGTTCGGTATAGCAATCAGCCCCAGCATTTT.

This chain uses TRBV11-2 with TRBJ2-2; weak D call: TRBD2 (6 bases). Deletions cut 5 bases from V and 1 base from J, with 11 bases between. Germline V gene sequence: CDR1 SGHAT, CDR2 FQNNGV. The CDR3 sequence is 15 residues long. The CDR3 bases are TGTGCCAGCAGCCCTGGAGGGCAGAACACCGGGGAGCTGTTTTTT. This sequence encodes CASSPGGQNTGELFF.

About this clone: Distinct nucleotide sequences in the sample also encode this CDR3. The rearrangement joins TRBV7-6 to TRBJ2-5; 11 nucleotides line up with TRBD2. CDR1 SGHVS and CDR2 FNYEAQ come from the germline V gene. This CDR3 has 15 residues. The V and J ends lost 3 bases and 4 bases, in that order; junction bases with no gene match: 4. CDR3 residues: CASSFSGGAGETQYF. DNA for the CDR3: TGTGCCAGCAGCTTTAGCGGGGGGGCAGGAGAGACCCAGTACTTC.

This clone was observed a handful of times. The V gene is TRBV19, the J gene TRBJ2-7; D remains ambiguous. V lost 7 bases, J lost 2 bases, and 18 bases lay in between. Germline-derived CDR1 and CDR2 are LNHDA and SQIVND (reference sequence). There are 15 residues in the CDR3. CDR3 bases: TGTGCCAGTACCGTGACCTCCGACACGGCCTACGAGCAGTACTTC. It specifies CASTVTSDTAYEQYF.

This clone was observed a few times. The CDR3 region has the DNA TGTGCCAGTACCCCAGAGGGGGGGATCGGAGCTTTCTTT. This gives the protein CASTPEGGIGAFF. V and J are TRBV19 and TRBJ1-1; D is perhaps TRBD1 (6 bases). The CDR3 spans 13 residues. Between the trimmed V and J ends, which lost 7 bases and 10 bases, there was a span of 19 bases. Germline assignment: CDR1 LNHDA and CDR2 SQIVND (reference sequence).

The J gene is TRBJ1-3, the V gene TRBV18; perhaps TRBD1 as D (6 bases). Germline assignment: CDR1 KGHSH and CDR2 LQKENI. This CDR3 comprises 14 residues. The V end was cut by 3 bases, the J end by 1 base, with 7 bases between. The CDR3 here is CASSPDRSGNTIYF. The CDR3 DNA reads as TGTGCCAGCTCACCGGACAGATCTGGAAACACCATATATTTT.

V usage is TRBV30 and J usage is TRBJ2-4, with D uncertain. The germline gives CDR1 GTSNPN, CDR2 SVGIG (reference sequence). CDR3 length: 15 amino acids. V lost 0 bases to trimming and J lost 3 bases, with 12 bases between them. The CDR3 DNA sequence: TGTGCCTGGAGTGTAGGCAGGATTGACAAAAACATTCAGTACTTC. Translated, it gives CAWSVGRIDKNIQYF.

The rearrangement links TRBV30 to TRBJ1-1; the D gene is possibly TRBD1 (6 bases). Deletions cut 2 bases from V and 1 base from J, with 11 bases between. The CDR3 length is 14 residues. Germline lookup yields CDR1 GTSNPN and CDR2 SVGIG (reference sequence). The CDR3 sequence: CAWSIGGENTEAFF. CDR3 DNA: TGTGCCTGGAGTATAGGGGGGGAGAACACTGAAGCTTTCTTT. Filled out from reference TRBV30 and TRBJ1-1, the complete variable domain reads SQTIHQWPATLVQPVGSPLSLECTVEGTSNPNLYWYRQAAGRGLQLLFYSVGIGQISSEVPQNLSASRPQDRQFILSSKKLLLSDSGFYLCAWSIGGENTEAFFGQGTRLTVV.

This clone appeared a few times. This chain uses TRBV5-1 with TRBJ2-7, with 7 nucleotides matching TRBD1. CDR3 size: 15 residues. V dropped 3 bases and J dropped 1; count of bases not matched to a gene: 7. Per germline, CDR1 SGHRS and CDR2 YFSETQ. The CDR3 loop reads CASSSLQGTSYEQYF. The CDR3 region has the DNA TGCGCCAGCAGCTCCCTACAGGGGACATCCTACGAGCAGTACTTC.